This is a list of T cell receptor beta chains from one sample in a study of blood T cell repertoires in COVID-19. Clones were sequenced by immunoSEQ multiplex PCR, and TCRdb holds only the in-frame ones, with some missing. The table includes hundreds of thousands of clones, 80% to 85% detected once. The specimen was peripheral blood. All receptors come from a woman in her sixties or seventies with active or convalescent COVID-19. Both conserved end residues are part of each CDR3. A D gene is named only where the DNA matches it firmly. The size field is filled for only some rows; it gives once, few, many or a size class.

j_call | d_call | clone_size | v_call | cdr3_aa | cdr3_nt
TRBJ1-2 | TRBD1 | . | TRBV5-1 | CASSPGQGLASPYGYTF | TGCGCCAGCAGCCCCGGACAGGGTTTAGCCTCCCCTTATGGCTACACCTTC
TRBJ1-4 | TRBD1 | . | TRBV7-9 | CASSLSLGGREKLFF | TGTGCCAGCAGCTTATCTCTAGGGGGCCGGGAAAAACTGTTTTTT
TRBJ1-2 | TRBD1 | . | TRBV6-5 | CASPSGTGYGYTF | TGTGCCAGCCCCTCCGGGACAGGGTACGGCTACACCTTC
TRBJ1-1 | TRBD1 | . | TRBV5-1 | CATQISRGTEAFF | TGCGCCACCCAAATAAGCAGGGGGACTGAAGCTTTCTTT
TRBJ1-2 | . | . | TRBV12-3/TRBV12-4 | CASSSDSPWGYTF | TGTGCCAGCAGCTCAGACAGCCCTTGGGGCTACACCTTC
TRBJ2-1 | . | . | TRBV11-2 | CASSPAGVRTHEQFF | TGTGCCAGCAGCCCCGCGGGCGTCCGGACCCATGAGCAGTTCTTC
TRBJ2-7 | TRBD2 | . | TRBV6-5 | CASSYLAGAYEQYF | TGTGCCAGCAGTTACCTAGCGGGGGCCTACGAGCAGTACTTC
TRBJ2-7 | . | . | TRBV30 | CAWSVGQYEQYF | TGTGCCTGGAGTGTTGGGCAGTACGAGCAGTACTTC
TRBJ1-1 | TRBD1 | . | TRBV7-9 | CASSDRDSEAFF | TGTGCCAGCAGCGACCGGGACAGTGAAGCTTTCTTT
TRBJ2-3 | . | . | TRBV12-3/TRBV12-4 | CASSFGRVGTQYF | TGTGCCAGCAGTTTTGGTCGGGTTGGTACGCAGTATTTT
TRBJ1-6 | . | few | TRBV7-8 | CASSTREGSSPLHF | TGTGCCAGCAGCACCAGGGAGGGGAGTTCACCCCTCCACTTT
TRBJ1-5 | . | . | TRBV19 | CASGNRDKRNQPQHF | TGTGCCAGCGGGAATCGGGACAAACGCAATCAGCCCCAGCATTTT
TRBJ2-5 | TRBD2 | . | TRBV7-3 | CASSLGGGGRETQYF | TGTGCCAGCAGCTTAGGGGGCGGGGGGCGGGAGACCCAGTACTTC
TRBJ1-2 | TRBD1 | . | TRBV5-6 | CASNRDSYYGYTF | TGTGCCAGCAACCGGGACAGCTACTATGGCTACACCTTC
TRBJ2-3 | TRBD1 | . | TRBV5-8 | CASSYGQGADTQYF | TGTGCCAGCAGCTACGGACAGGGCGCAGATACGCAGTATTTT
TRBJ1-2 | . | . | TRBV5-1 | CASREATTNYGYTF | TGCGCCAGCAGAGAGGCGACCACTAACTATGGCTACACCTTC
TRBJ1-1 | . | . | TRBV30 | CAWSVGTWGLGDTEAFF | TGTGCCTGGAGTGTTGGGACATGGGGCCTTGGGGACACTGAAGCTTTCTTT
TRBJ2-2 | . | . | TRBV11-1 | CASSLGLAGTGELFF | TGTGCCAGCAGCTTAGGGCTAGCCGGCACCGGGGAGCTGTTTTTT
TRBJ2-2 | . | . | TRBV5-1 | CASSLGGRLNTGELFF | TGCGCCAGCAGCTTGGGGGGCAGGTTGAACACCGGGGAGCTGTTTTTT
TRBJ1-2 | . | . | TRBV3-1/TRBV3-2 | CASLKTSYGYTF | TGTGCCAGCCTTAAAACTTCCTATGGCTACACCTTC
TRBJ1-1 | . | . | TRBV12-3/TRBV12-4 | CASSFGNTEAFF | TGTGCCAGCAGTTTTGGCAACACTGAAGCTTTCTTT
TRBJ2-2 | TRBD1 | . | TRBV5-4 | CASSWGQWNTGELFF | TGTGCCAGCAGCTGGGGACAGTGGAACACCGGGGAGCTGTTTTTT
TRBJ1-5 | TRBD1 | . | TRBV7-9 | CASSYLSRGPNQPQHF | TGTGCCAGCAGCTATTTGTCAAGGGGGCCCAATCAGCCCCAGCATTTT
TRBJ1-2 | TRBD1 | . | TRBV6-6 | CASTPDRAVTF | TGTGCCAGCACCCCGGACAGGGCGGTCACCTTC
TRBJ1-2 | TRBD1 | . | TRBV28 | CASSLIGQGNYGYTF | TGTGCCAGCAGTTTAATTGGACAGGGTAACTATGGCTACACCTTC
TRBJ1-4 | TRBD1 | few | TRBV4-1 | CASSQVFGQVIEKLFF | TGCGCCAGCAGCCAAGTTTTCGGACAGGTTATAGAAAAACTGTTTTTT
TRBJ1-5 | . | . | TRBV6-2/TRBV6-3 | CASSLHHTGNQPQHF | TGTGCCAGCAGCCTACATCACACAGGGAATCAGCCCCAGCATTTT
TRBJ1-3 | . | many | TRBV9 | CASSDRTAGNTIYF | TGTGCCAGCAGCGACCGGACAGCTGGAAACACCATATATTTT
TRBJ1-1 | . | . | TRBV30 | CAWTRDTNTEAFF | TGTGCCTGGACCCGGGACACCAACACTGAAGCTTTCTTT
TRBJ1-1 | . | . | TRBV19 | CASNGRGLTEAFF | TGTGCCAGCAACGGGAGGGGATTGACTGAAGCTTTCTTT
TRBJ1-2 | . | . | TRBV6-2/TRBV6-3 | CASSYDRSNYGYTF | TGTGCCAGCAGTTACGACAGGAGTAACTATGGCTACACCTTC
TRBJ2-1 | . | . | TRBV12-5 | CASGSGLNEQFF | TGTGCTAGTGGTTCGGGACTTAATGAGCAGTTCTTC
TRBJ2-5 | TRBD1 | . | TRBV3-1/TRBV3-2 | CASSPIVKRQGAGETQYF | TGTGCCAGCAGCCCGATAGTCAAACGACAGGGGGCTGGAGAGACCCAGTACTTC
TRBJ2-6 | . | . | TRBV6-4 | CASSDSFSGAGANVLTF | TGTGCCAGCAGTGACTCGTTTTCAGGGGCTGGGGCCAACGTCCTGACTTTC
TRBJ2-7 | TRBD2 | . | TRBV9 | CASSVSAGGSYEQYF | TGTGCCAGCAGCGTATCAGCGGGGGGGTCCTACGAGCAGTACTTC
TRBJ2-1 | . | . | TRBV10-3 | CAISWRGLLNEQFF | TGTGCCATCAGTTGGAGGGGGCTTCTGAATGAGCAGTTCTTC
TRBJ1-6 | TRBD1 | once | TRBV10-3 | CAIRPTGENSPLHF | TGTGCCATCAGGCCGACAGGGGAGAATTCACCCCTCCACTTT
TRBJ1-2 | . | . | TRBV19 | CASSITTANYGYTF | TGTGCCAGTAGTATAACAACAGCCAACTATGGCTACACCTTC
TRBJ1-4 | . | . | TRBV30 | CAWSPGADNEKLFF | TGTGCCTGGAGTCCTGGGGCAGATAATGAAAAACTGTTTTTT
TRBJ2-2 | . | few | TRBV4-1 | CASSQTNTGELFF | TGCGCCAGCAGCCAAACAAACACCGGGGAGCTGTTTTTT
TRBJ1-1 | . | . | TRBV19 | CASSITGEAFF | TGTGCCAGTAGTATCACAGGGGAAGCTTTCTTT
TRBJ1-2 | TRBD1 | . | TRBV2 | CASSEKGAPNYGYTF | TGTGCCAGCAGTGAAAAGGGGGCCCCTAACTATGGCTACACCTTC
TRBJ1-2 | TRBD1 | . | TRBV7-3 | CASSSDRGEGYTF | TGTGCCAGCAGCTCGGACAGGGGTGAAGGCTACACCTTC
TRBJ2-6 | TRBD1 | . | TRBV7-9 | CASSARTGGERGANVLTF | TGTGCCAGCAGCGCCCGGACAGGGGGCGAGAGGGGGGCCAACGTCCTGACTTTC
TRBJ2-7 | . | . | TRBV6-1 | CASSEAGTYEQYF | TGTGCCAGCAGTGAGGCAGGGACCTACGAGCAGTACTTC
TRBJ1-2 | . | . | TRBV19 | CASSSYREGPYGYTF | TGTGCCAGTAGTAGCTACAGGGAAGGTCCCTATGGCTACACCTTC
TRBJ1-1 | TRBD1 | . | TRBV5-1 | CASRREGADTEAFF | TGCGCCAGCAGAAGAGAGGGGGCGGACACTGAAGCTTTCTTT
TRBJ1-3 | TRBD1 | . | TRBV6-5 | CASRDRGGNTIYF | TGTGCCAGCAGGGACAGGGGTGGAAACACCATATATTTT
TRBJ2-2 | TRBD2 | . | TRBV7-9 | CASNPPGLDTGELFF | TGTGCCAGCAACCCCCCGGGACTAGACACCGGGGAGCTGTTTTTT
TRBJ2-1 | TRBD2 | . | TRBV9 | CASSATSGTYNEQFF | TGTGCCAGCAGCGCGACTAGCGGTACCTACAATGAGCAGTTCTTC
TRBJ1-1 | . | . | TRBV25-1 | CASGFGGYTEAFF | TGTGCCAGCGGGTTTGGAGGTTACACTGAAGCTTTCTTT
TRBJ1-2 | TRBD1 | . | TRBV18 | CASSPRTGRYGYTF | TGTGCCAGCTCCCCACGGACAGGGAGATATGGCTACACCTTC
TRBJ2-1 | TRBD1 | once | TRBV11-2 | CASSHSGTGISEQFF | TGTGCCAGCAGCCACTCCGGGACAGGGATCTCTGAGCAGTTCTTC